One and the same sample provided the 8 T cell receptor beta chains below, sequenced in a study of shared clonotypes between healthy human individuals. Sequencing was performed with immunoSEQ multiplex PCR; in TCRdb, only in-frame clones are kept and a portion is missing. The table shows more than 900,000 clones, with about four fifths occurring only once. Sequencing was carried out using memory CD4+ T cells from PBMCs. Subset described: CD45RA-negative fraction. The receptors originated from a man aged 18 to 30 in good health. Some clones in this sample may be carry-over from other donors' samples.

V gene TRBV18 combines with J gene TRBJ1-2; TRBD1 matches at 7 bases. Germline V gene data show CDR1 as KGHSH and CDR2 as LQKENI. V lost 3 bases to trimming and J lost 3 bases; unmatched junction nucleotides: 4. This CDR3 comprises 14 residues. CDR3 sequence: CASSPSGGDYGYTF. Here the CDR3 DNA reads TGTGCCAGCTCACCCTCAGGGGGAGACTATGGCTACACCTTC.

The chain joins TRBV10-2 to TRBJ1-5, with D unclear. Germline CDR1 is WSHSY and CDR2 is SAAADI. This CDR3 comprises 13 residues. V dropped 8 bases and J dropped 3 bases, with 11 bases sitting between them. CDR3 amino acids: CASSGRANQPQHF. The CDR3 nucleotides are TGCGCCAGCTCCGGGCGGGCCAATCAGCCCCAGCATTTT.

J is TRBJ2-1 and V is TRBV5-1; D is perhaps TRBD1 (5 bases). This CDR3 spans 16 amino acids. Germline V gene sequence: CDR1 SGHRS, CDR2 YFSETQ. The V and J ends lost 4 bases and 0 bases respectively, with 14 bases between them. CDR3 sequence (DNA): TGCGCCAGCAGCCTCACCCAAGGACACTCCTACAATGAGCAGTTCTTC. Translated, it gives CASSLTQGHSYNEQFF.

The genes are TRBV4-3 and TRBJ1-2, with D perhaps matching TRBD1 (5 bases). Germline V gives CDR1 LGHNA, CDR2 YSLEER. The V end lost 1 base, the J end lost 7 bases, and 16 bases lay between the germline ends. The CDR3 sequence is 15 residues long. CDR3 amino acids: CASSQGGESGRGYTF. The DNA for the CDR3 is TGCGCCAGCAGCCAAGGAGGGGAATCAGGACGTGGCTACACCTTC.

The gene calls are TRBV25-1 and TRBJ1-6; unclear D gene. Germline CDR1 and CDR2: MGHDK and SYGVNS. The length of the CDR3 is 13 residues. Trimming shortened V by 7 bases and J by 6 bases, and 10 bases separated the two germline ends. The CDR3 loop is CASNLHPNSPLHF. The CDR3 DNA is TGTGCCAGCAACCTACATCCTAATTCACCCCTCCACTTT.

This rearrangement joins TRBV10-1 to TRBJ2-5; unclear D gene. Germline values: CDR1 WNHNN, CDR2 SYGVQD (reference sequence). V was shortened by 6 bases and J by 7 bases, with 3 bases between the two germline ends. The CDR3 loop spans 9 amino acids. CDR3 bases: TGCGCCAGCAGGGGGACCCAGTACTTC. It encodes CASRGTQYF.

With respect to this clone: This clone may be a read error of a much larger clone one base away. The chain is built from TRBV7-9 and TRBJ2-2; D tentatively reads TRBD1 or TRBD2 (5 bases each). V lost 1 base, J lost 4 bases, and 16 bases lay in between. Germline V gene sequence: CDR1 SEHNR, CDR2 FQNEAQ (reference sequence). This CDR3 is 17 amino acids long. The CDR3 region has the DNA TGTGCCAGCAGCTTAGTAGTGGGACGGGTGCCCACCGGGGAGCTGTTTTTT. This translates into CASSLVVGRVPTGELFF.

The DNA for the CDR3 is TGTGCCAGCAGCGTCTCCTCAGGCGCGACGGAGACCCAGTACTTC. Translated: CASSVSSGATETQYF. This chain connects TRBV9 to TRBJ2-5; D remains unclear. This CDR3 is built from 15 residues. Trimming took 2 bases from V and 5 from J, leaving 16 bases between them. The germline V gene has CDR1 SGDLS and CDR2 YYNGEE. Using reference TRBV9 and TRBJ2-5 for the parts outside the CDR3, the full variable domain is DSGVTQTPKHLITATGQRVTLRCSPRSGDLSVYWYQQSLDQGLQFLIQYYNGEERAKGNILERFSAQQFPDLHSELNLSSLELGDSALYFCASSVSSGATETQYFGPGTRLLVL.